This entry features one T cell receptor beta chain sequence. What it binds is not known. This specimen comes from a study of molecular identifiers for immune sequencing clone quantification. The V gene's germline CDR1 is SQVTM and CDR2 ANQGSEA. Trimming took 4 bases from V and 0 from J, leaving 10 bases between them. The CDR3 is 14 amino acids. TCRdb ran MiXCR on the PCR reads and lists one entry per CDR3 protein. The table shows 300,000 to 400,000 distinct CDR3 sequences, with roughly 24% occurring only once. General study points: Clones that exceeded 20 RNA copies held over 98% of effector molecules, yet under 1% in naive cells.

V is TRBV29-1 and J is TRBJ2-1; a possible D gene is TRBD2 (6 bases). This TCR was recovered from a human donor in good health. Some libraries in this study had Jurkat cell RNA spiked in. The sequenced material came from naive CD8+ T cells from blood, with Jurkat cell RNA spiked in. Indicated subset: FACS-sorted CD8+CD4-CCR7+CD45RA+ naive T cells. DNA of the CDR3: TGCAGCGTTGCAGGAGGGGTCTCCTACAATGAGCAGTTCTTC. This encodes CSVAGGVSYNEQFF.